This T cell receptor beta chain appears in the sequencing data of a study of shared clonotypes between healthy human individuals. At the level of the study: Each donor contributed plates that comprised three CD4 naive, three CD4 memory, two CD8 naive and one CD8 memory.

TCRdb keeps only in-frame clones here, not all; method: immunoSEQ multiplex PCR. The sample shows roughly 1,500,000 clones, 95% to 99% of them seen only once. Trimming took off 0 bases at V and 7 bases at J, with 15 bases between the two ends. In germline, CDR1 is KGHSH, CDR2 LQKENI. The CDR3 covers 16 residues. As for this clone: Its antigen is undetermined.

Overall study findings and caveats: Compared with clonotypes that all four donors shared, non-shared clonotypes had lower generation probabilities. The expectation was that sequencing depth would affect clonotype sharing among donors.

The chain couples TRBV18 to TRBJ2-2; the D is unclear. The clonotype originates from a man in his thirties or forties in good health. The sample taken for sequencing was naive CD4+ T cells sorted from blood. Indicated subset: CD45RA+ positively selected. CDR3 in amino acids: CASSPPGLLVLGELFF. The CDR3 DNA is TGTGCCAGCTCACCACCGGGGTTGCTAGTTCTCGGGGAGCTGTTTTTT.